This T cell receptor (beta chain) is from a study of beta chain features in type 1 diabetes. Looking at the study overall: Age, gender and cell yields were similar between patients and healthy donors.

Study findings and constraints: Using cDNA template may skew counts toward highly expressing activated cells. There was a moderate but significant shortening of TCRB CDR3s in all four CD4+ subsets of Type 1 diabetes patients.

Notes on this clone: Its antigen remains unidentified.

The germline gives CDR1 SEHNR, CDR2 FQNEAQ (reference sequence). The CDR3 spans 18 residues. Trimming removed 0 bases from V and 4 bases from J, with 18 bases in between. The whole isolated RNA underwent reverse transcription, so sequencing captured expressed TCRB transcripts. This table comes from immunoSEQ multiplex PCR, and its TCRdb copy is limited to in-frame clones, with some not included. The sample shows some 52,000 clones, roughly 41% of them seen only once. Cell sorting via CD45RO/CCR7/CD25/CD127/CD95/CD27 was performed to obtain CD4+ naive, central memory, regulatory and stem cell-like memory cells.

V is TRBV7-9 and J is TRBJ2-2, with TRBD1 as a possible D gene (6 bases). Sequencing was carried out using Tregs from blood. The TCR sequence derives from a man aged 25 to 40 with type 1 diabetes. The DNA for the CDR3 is TGTGCCAGCAGCTTAGCGCTTGTGTCAGGGGTTCGCACCGGGGAGCTGTTTTTT. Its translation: CASSLALVSGVRTGELFF.